The T cell receptor (beta chain) under discussion was sequenced for a study of blood T cell repertoires in COVID-19. Study information: Italy, Spain and the United States were the sources of the convalescent and acute COVID-19 samples. From T cells, B-cell-depleted T cells, or PBMCs came the material, which was cDNA or gDNA.

Authors' data handling: Amplification of reference gene primers provided the estimated nucleated cell counts. The protocol was immunoSEQ multiplex PCR, while the TCRdb copy is restricted to in-frame clones and leaves out a portion. V, J and clone size were drawn from that table, and D and trimming were deduced from the DNA. The table lists 200,000 to 250,000 clones, about 83% of them singletons. This TCR came from a man in his fifties or sixties with acute or convalescent COVID-19. Sequenced material: peripheral blood.

CDR3 nucleotide sequence: TGTGCCAGCAGTTACAGGACTAGCGGGCAAGAGACCCAGTACTTC. This encodes CASSYRTSGQETQYF. V is TRBV6-5 and J is TRBJ2-5; 11 bases match TRBD2. The germline CDR1 and CDR2 sequences are MNHEY and SVGAGI. The V gene end was trimmed by 2 bases and the J gene end by 2 bases; junction bases not matched to a gene: 1. The CDR3 covers 15 residues.